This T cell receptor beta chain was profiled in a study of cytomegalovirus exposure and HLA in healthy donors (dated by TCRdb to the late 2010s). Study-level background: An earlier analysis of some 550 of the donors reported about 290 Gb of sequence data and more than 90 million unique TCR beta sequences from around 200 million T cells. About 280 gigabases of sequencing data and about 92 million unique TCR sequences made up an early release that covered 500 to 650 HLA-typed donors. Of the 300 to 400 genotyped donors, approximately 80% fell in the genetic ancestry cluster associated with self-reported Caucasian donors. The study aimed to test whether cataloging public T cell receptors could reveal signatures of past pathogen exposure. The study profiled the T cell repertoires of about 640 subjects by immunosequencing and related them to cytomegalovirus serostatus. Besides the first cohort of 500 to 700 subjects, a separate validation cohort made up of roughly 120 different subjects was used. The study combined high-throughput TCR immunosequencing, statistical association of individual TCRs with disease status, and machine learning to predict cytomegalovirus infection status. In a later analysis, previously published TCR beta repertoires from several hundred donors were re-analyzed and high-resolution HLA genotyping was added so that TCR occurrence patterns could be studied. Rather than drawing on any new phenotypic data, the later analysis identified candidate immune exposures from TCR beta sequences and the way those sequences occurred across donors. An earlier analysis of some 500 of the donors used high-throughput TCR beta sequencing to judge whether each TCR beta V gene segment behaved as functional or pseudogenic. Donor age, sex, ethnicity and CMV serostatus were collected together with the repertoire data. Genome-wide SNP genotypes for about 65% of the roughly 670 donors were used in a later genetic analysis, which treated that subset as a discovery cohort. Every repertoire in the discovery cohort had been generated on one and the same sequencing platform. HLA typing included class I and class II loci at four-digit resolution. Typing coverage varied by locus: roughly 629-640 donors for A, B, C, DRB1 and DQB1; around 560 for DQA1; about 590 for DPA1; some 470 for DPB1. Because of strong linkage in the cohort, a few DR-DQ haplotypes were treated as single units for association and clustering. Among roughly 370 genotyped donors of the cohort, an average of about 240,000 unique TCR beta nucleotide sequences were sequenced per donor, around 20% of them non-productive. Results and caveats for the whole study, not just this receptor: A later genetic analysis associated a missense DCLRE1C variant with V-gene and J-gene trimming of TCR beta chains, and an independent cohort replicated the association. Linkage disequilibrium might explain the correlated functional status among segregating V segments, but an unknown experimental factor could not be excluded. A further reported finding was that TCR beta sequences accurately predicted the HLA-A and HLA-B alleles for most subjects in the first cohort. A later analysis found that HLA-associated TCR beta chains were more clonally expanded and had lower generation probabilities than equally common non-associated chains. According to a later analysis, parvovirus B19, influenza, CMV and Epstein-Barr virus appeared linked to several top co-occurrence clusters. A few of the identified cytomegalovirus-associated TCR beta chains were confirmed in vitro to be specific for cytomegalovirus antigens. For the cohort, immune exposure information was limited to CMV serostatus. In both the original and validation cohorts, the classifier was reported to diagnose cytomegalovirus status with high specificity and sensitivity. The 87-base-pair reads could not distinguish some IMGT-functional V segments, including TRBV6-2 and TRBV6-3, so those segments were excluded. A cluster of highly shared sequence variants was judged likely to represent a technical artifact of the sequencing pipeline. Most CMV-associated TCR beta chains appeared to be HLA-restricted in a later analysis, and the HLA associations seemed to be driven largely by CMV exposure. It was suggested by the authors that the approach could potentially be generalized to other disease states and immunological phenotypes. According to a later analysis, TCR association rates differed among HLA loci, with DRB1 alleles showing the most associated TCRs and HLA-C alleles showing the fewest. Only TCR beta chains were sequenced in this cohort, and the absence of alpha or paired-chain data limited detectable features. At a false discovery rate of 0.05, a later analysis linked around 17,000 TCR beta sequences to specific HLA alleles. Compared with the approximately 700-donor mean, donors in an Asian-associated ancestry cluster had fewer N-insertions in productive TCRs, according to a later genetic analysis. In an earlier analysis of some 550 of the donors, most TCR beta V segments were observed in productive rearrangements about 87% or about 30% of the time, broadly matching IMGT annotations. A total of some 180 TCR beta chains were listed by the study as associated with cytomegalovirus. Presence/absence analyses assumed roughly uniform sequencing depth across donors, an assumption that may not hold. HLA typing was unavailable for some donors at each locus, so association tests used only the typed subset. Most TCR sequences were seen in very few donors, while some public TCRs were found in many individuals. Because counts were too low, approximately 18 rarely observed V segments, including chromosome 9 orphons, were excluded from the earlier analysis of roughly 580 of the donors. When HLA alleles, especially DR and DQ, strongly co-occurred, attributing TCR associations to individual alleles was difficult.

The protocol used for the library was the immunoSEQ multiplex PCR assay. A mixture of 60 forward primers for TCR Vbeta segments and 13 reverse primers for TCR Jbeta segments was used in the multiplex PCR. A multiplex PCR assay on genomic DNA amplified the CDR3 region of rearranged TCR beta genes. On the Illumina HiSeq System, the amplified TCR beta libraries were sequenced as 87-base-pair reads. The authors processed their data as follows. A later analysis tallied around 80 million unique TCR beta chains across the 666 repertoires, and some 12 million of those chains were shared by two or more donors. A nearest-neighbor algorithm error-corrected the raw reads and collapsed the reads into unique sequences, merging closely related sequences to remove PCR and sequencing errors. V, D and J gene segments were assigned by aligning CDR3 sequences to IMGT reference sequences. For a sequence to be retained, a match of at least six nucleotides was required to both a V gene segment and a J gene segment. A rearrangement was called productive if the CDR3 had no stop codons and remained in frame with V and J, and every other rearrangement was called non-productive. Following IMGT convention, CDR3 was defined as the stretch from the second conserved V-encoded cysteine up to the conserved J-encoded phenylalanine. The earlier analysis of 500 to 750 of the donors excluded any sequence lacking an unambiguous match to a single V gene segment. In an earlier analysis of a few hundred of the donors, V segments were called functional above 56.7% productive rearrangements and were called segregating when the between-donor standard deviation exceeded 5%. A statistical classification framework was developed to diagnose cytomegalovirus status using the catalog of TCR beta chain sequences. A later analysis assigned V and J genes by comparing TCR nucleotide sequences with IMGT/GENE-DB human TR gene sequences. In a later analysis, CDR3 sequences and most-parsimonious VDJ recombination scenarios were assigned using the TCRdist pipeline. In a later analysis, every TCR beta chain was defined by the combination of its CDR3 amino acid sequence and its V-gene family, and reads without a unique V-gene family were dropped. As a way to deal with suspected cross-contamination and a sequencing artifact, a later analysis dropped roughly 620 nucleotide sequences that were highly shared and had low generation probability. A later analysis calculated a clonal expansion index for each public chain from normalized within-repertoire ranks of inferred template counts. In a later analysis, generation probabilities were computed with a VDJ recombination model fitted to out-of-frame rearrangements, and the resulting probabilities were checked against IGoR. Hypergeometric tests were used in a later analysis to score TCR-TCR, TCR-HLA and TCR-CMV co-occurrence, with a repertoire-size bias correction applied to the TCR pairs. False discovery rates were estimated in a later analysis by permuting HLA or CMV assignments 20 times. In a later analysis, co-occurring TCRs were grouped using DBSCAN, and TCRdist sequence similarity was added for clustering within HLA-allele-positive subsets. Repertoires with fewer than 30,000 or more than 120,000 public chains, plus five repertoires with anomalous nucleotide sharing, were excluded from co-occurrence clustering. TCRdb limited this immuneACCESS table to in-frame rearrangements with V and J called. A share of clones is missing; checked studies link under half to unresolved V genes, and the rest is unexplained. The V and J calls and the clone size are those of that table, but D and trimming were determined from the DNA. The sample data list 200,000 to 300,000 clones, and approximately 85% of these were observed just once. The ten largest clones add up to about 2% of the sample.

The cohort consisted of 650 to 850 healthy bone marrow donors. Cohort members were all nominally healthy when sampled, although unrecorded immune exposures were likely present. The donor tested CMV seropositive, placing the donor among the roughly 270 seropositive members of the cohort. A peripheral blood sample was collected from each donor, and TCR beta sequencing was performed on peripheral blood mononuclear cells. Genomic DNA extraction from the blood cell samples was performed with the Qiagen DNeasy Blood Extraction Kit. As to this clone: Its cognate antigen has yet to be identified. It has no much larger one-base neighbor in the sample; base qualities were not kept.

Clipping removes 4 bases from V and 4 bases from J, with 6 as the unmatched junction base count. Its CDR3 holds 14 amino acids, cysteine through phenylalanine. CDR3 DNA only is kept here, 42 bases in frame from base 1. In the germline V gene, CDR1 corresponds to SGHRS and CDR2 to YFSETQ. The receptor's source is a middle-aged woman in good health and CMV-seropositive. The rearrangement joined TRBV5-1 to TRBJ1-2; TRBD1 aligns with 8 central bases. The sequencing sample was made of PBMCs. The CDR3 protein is CASSPGQVAYGYTF. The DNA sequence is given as TGCGCCAGCAGCCCGGGACAGGTGGCCTATGGCTACACCTTC.